This T cell receptor beta chain emerged from a study of blood T cell repertoires in COVID-19. Profiled with immunoSEQ multiplex PCR; TCRdb holds only in-frame clones, not every one. The sample yields roughly 150,000 clones, around 84% seen once. Trimming left V 1 base short and J 2 bases short, with 12 bases between. The V gene's germline CDR1 is LNHNV and CDR2 YYDKDF (reference sequence). This CDR3 has 16 residues. The sample was peripheral blood. V is TRBV15 and J is TRBJ1-5; D might be TRBD1 (5 bases). The sequence derives from a woman in her forties or fifties in a cohort sampled during active or convalescent COVID-19. DNA for the CDR3: TGTGCCACCAGCAGAGGGGGAAGCAGGGGCAATCAGCCCCAGCATTTT. Protein: CATSRGGSRGNQPQHF. Full variable domain (rest looked up from reference TRBV15 and TRBJ1-5): DAMVIQNPRYQVTQFGKPVTLSCSQTLNHNVMYWYQQKSSQAPKLLFHYYDKDFNNEADTPDNFQSRRPNTSFCFLDIRSPGLGDTAMYLCATSRGGSRGNQPQHFGDGTRLSIL.